This TCR beta chain derives from a study of tumour-infiltrating T cells in Burkitt lymphoma. Study context: Overall and progression-free survival were predicted by productive clonality.

The data were produced by immunoSEQ multiplex PCR, yet TCRdb's version contains in-frame clones alone and is incomplete. This table has 5,500 to 7,000 clones, about 9.5% appearing once. The CDR3 is made up of 15 amino acids. The V end lost 2 bases, the J end lost 0 bases, and 7 bases lay between the germline ends. Germline V gene sequence: CDR1 MNHEY, CDR2 SMNVEV (reference sequence). In this sample, this clone turned up a few times. The clonotype was recovered from a human donor with diffuse large B-cell lymphoma. This chain links TRBV27 with TRBJ1-4; D unclear. The specimen was tumor tissue. CDR3 residues: CASSLRPPTNEKLFF. In DNA form, the CDR3 reads TGTGCCAGCAGTTTACGTCCGCCAACTAATGAAAAACTGTTTTTT.